The 5 T cell receptor beta chains listed next were all sequenced from one sample in a study of blood T cell repertoires in COVID-19 (dated by TCRdb to 2019 to 2021). Library preparation used the immunoSEQ multiplex PCR assay. The immuneACCESS repertoire file appears here via TCRdb, limited to in-frame rearrangements. These files lack a portion of the clones; in checked studies, under half of the deficit traces to unresolved V genes, and the cause of the others is not known. The sample records more than 85,000 clones, roughly four fifths of which are singletons. The top ten constitute approximately 4% of the sample. Sequencing input: peripheral blood. These receptors were obtained from a man aged 55 to 70 with acute or convalescent COVID-19.

This CDR3 reads CASSSIRDRGPWSGYTF. In DNA, the CDR3 is TGTGCCAGCAGCTCGATCCGGGACAGGGGGCCTTGGAGTGGCTACACCTTC. The V call is TRBV5-5, the J call TRBJ1-2; 12 nucleotides line up with TRBD1. The CDR3 has 17 residues. Germline CDR1 is SGHKS and CDR2 is YYEKEE (reference sequence). Trimming cost V 3 bases and J 7 bases; bases outside gene matches: 13.

The genes are TRBV2 and TRBJ2-7, with 8 bases fitting TRBD2. This CDR3 is 13 amino acids long. J was trimmed by 9 bases and V by 3 bases; bases with no gene match: 7. Per germline, CDR1 SNHLY and CDR2 FYNNEI. For the CDR3, the DNA is TGTGCCAGCAGTGACGGACTAGCCTTAAGGCAGTACGTC. This translates into CASSDGLALRQYV.

This clone was seen just once. The V gene is TRBV19, the J gene TRBJ1-2; 8 bases are a match to TRBD1. The CDR3 covers 15 residues. V lost 5 bases and J lost 8; bases outside the gene matches: 13. Germline V CDR1 and CDR2: LNHDA, SQIVND (reference sequence). The CDR3, as DNA: TGTGCCAGTAGTCCGAGATATCAGGGGGCGCGAGGCTACACCTTC. As protein: CASSPRYQGARGYTF. The whole variable domain, filled in from reference TRBV19 and TRBJ1-2, reads DGGITQSPKYLFRKEGQNVTLSCEQNLNHDAMYWYRQDPGQGLRLIYYSQIVNDFQKGDIAEGYSVSREKKESFPLTVTSAQKNPTAFYLCASSPRYQGARGYTFGSGTRLTVV.

This chain uses TRBV9 with TRBJ1-5; 8 nucleotides match TRBD1. V lost 4 bases and J lost 4; bases outside the gene matches: 7. CDR1 is SGDLS, CDR2 YYNGEE, per germline. This CDR3 is built from 15 residues. DNA for the CDR3: TGTGCCAGCAGCCTAACAGGGGGTTGGAATCAGCCCCAGCATTTT. It encodes CASSLTGGWNQPQHF.

This clone has only one observation. The genes are TRBV7-9 and TRBJ2-1; 7 bases match TRBD2. J gave up 9 bases and V 10 bases, and 15 bases lay outside the gene matches. This CDR3 comprises 14 residues. Germline values: CDR1 SEHNR, CDR2 FQNEAQ (reference sequence). CDR3 amino acids: CATLDPTSRTEQFF. In DNA form, the CDR3 reads TGTGCCACCCTAGACCCGACTAGCAGGACTGAGCAGTTCTTC.